This TCR beta chain was documented in a study of blood T cells in healthy people across ages. The study, taken as a whole, reports: Estimates drawn from one million T cells were deemed to understate diversity. Whereas aged donors had fewer naive CD4+ cells, long-lived donors had more of them and higher diversity.

A note on this clonotype: Its antigen is currently unknown.

Healthy Caucasian individuals from Russia aged roughly 6 to 90 served as donors. Samples had at least 6.5 million PBMCs isolated from them. Germline CDR1 and CDR2: WSHSY and SAAADI. The CDR3 length is 14 residues. The germline V and J ends were trimmed by 3 bases and 5 bases, with 13 bases remaining between them. A J-beta primer mix and a sample-barcoded 5' primer were used in a second PCR of about 6 to 12 cycles. TCRdb re-derived calls from the 5' RACE reads in MiXCR, one entry per CDR3 protein. This sample has roughly 720,000 distinct CDR3 sequences, with approximately 55% found just once. Sequenced sample: blood. The chain combines TRBV10-2 with TRBJ1-1; D remains ambiguous. The origin of this receptor is a man aged 80 or over in good health. The CDR3 DNA reads TGCGCCAGCAGTGATTCGGGATTGAGAACTGAAGCTTTCTTT. Translation: CASSDSGLRTEAFF.